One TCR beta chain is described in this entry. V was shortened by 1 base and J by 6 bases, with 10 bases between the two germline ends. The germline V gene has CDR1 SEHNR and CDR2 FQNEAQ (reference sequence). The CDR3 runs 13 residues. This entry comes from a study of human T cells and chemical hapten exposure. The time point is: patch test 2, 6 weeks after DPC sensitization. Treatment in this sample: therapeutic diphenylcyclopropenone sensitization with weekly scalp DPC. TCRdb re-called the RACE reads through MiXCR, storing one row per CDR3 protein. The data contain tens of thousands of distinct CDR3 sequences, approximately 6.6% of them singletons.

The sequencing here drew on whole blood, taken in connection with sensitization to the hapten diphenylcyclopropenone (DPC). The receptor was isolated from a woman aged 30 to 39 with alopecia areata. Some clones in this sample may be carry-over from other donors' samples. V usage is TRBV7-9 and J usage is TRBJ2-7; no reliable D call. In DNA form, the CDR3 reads TGTGCCAGCAGCTTAGGAGACCTACGCGAGCAGTACTTC. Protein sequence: CASSLGDLREQYF.